One and the same sample provided the 29 T cell receptor beta chains below, sequenced in a study of cytomegalovirus exposure and HLA in healthy donors. PCR involved 60 Vbeta and 13 Jbeta primers. Data came from immunoSEQ multiplex PCR; TCRdb stores just in-frame clones and leaves some out. This sample has 110,000 or so clones, with approximately 75% found just once. The material sequenced was PBMCs. These TCRs come from a man aged 50 or older in good health and CMV-seropositive.

The chain joins TRBV7-9 to TRBJ1-5; D perhaps matches TRBD1 (5 bases). Between the trimmed V and J ends, which lost 5 bases and 3 bases, there was a span of 14 bases. The CDR3 covers 15 residues. Germline V gene lookup returns CDR1 SEHNR and CDR2 FQNEAQ (reference sequence). CDR3 protein: CASSPDTGINQPQHF. CDR3 nucleotides: TGTGCCAGCAGCCCAGATACAGGAATCAATCAGCCCCAGCATTTT.

With regard to this clone: The sample holds other DNA sequences that translate to the same CDR3. The chain couples TRBV5-1 to TRBJ1-1; 7 nucleotides agree with TRBD1. J lost 1 base, V lost 1 base, and 1 base had no gene match. The CDR3 is made up of 14 amino acids. Germline V gene lookup returns CDR1 SGHRS and CDR2 YFSETQ. CDR3 nucleotides: TGCGCCAGCAGCTTGAGACAGGGGAACACTGAAGCTTTCTTT. This encodes CASSLRQGNTEAFF.

The chain couples TRBV5-6 to TRBJ2-5, with D unclear. Trimming removed 2 bases at V and 6 bases at J, with 8 bases between. There are 12 residues in the CDR3. In germline, CDR1 is SGHDT, CDR2 YYEEEE. The CDR3 loop reads CASSLAAKTQYF. CDR3 nucleotide sequence: TGTGCCAGCAGCTTAGCTGCCAAGACCCAGTACTTC.

This rearrangement joins TRBV15 to TRBJ1-5; TRBD1 might be the D (6 bases). The CDR3 extends over 16 amino acids. V lost 3 bases to trimming and J lost 1 base, with 13 bases between them. Looked up from germline, CDR1 is LNHNV and CDR2 is YYDKDF (reference sequence). The CDR3 DNA reads TGTGCCACCAGCAGGGACAGCCCGTGGAGCAATCAGCCCCAGCATTTT. It translates to CATSRDSPWSNQPQHF.

V gene TRBV14 combines with J gene TRBJ2-7; 7 positions match TRBD1. Per germline, CDR1 SGHDN and CDR2 FVKESK. Trimming removed 1 base from V and 7 bases from J; junction bases left unmatched: 16. There are 17 residues in the CDR3. DNA of the CDR3: TGTGCCAGCAGCCAAGTCCTCCCGAGAGACAGGGTCCGAGAGCAGTACTTC. Amino acids: CASSQVLPRDRVREQYF.

In DNA, the CDR3 is TGTGCCAGCAACCAACACAGAACTCGGGGGACCACTGAAGCTTTCTTT. This translates into CASNQHRTRGTTEAFF. This sequence joins TRBV27 and TRBJ1-1; tentatively, D is TRBD1 (5 bases). Per germline, CDR1 MNHEY and CDR2 SMNVEV (reference sequence). V was clipped by 7 bases and J by 4 bases, with 22 bases between them. This CDR3 contains 16 residues.

The rearrangement joins TRBV19 to TRBJ1-5, with a possible D match to TRBD1 (6 bases). This CDR3 comprises 16 residues. The germline V gene has CDR1 LNHDA and CDR2 SQIVND (reference sequence). V was clipped by 5 bases and J by 11 bases, with 25 bases between them. CDR3 sequence (DNA): TGTGCCAGTAGTCCATACACAGGGTTAGGTCAATTGGCCCAGCATTTT. It is translated as CASSPYTGLGQLAQHF.

On this clone itself: Other DNA sequences in this specimen translate into the identical CDR3. The chain couples TRBV18 to TRBJ2-7; tentatively, D is TRBD2 (6 bases). V lost 3 bases, J lost 6 bases, and 12 bases lay in between. The CDR3 is 13 amino acids. The germline gives CDR1 KGHSH, CDR2 LQKENI. The DNA of the CDR3 is TGTGCCAGCTCACCGTCGGGGGATGGCGAGCAGTACTTC. It yields the protein CASSPSGDGEQYF.

The J gene is TRBJ1-3, the V gene TRBV6-1; the D gene is possibly TRBD1 (5 bases). V lost 6 bases and J 1 base, leaving 13 bases between the germline ends. Germline CDR1 is MNHNS and CDR2 is SASEGT. This CDR3 contains 15 residues. Here the CDR3 reads CASSLGGFSGNTIYF. Here the CDR3 DNA reads TGTGCCAGCAGCCTCGGGGGATTTTCTGGAAACACCATATATTTT.

The CDR3 reads CASSKEGTYNSPLHF. Here the CDR3 DNA reads TGTGCCAGCAGCAAAGAGGGGACCTATAATTCACCCCTCCACTTT. The chain carries TRBV21-1 and TRBJ1-6; no DNA check was done on the table's D call, TRBD1. TRBV21-1 is marked as a pseudogene. The CDR3 covers 15 residues.

This chain connects TRBV18 to TRBJ2-7; 9 nucleotides agree with TRBD1. Germline CDR1 and CDR2: KGHSH and LQKENI. CDR3 length equals 15 residues. V dropped 6 bases and J dropped 3; count of bases not matched to a gene: 9. The chain's CDR3 is CASSPGTGTIYEQYF. The CDR3 DNA reads TGTGCCAGCTCTCCGGGGACAGGGACTATCTACGAGCAGTACTTC. The variable domain in full, with the rest retrieved from reference TRBV18 and TRBJ2-7, is NAGVMQNPRHLVRRRGQEARLRCSPMKGHSHVYWYRQLPEEGLKFMVYLQKENIIDESGMPKERFSAEFPKEGPSILRIQQVVRGDSAAYFCASSPGTGTIYEQYFGPGTRLTVT.

The chain employs TRBV30 and TRBJ2-1, with D possibly being TRBD1 (6 bases). The CDR3 has 13 amino acids. V lost 2 bases and J 10 bases, leaving 15 bases between the germline ends. Germline V lookup: CDR1 GTSNPN, CDR2 SVGIG (reference sequence). The CDR3 coding sequence is TGTGCCTGGAGTCTCCAGGGGCGCGGAGAGCAGTTCTTC. This gives the protein CAWSLQGRGEQFF.

This clone was counted a few times. The J gene is TRBJ2-1, the V gene TRBV4-2; D possibly corresponds to TRBD1 (7 bases). Germline V gene lookup returns CDR1 LGHNA and CDR2 YNFKEQ. Trimming took 0 bases from V and 7 from J, leaving 13 bases between them. The CDR3 is made up of 15 amino acids. CDR3 amino acids: CASSQERTGGNEQFF. The CDR3 DNA reads as TGTGCCAGCAGCCAAGAGAGGACAGGAGGGAATGAGCAGTTCTTC.

J is TRBJ2-4 and V is TRBV29-1, with a weak D call TRBD2 (5 bases). Trimming pared 7 bases from V and 0 bases from J, leaving 13 bases between. The CDR3 spans 14 residues. Germline-derived CDR1 and CDR2 are SQVTM and ANQGSEA. The CDR3 region has the DNA TGCAGCGCGGTGAGGGATATAGCCAAAAACATTCAGTACTTC. Its translation: CSAVRDIAKNIQYF.

This clone was counted between two and nine times. The J gene is TRBJ2-1, the V gene TRBV10-2, with TRBD2 matching over 8 bases. After removal of 6 bases from V and 5 bases from J, the junction contained 3 bases not matched to a gene. CDR3 length: 13 residues. Looked up from germline, CDR1 is WSHSY and CDR2 is SAAADI. CDR3 bases: TGCGCCAGCAGACTAGCGGCCAACAATGAGCAGTTCTTC. This encodes CASRLAANNEQFF.

The V and J genes are TRBV9 and TRBJ2-6; D gene uncertain. V was cut by 0 bases and J by 3 bases, with 7 bases left in between. The CDR3 totals 15 residues. From germline, CDR1 is SGDLS and CDR2 YYNGEE. The CDR3 bases are TGTGCCAGCAGCGTAGCCACTGGTGGGGCCAACGTCCTGACTTTC. The encoded protein is CASSVATGGANVLTF.

The chain employs TRBV28 and TRBJ1-2, with D possibly TRBD1 on 6 matching bases. Trimming stripped 8 bases from V and 8 bases from J, with 12 bases between. The germline gives CDR1 MDHEN, CDR2 SYDVKM. The CDR3 spans 11 residues. The CDR3 sequence is CASSDRFGYTF. CDR3 DNA sequence: TGTGCCAGCTCGGACAGATTCGGCTACACCTTC.

This chain connects TRBV2 to TRBJ2-5; D perhaps matches TRBD2 (7 bases). The CDR3 has 15 residues. The germline gives CDR1 SNHLY, CDR2 FYNNEI. Trimming took 4 bases from V and 5 from J, leaving 17 bases between them. This chain's CDR3 is CASSGSGGALETQYF. CDR3 coding DNA: TGTGCCAGCAGTGGTAGTGGGGGGGCGTTGGAGACCCAGTACTTC.

V usage is TRBV7-2 and J usage is TRBJ1-1; maybe TRBD1 (5 bases). Trimming cost V 2 bases and J 1 base, with 14 bases left between them. CDR3 length: 16 residues. Per the germline V gene, CDR1 is SGHTA and CDR2 is FQGNSA. CDR3 protein: CASSLMGGGTNTEAFF. In DNA form, the CDR3 reads TGTGCCAGCAGCTTAATGGGCGGGGGGACGAACACTGAAGCTTTCTTT.

V is TRBV5-6 and J is TRBJ2-1; no clear D. The germline CDR1 and CDR2 sequences are SGHDT and YYEEEE. The CDR3 has 15 amino acids. V lost 2 bases, J lost 6 bases, and 15 bases lay in between. CDR3 DNA sequence: TGTGCCAGCAGCTTCGGAACCCGGAGCCTCAATGAGCAGTTCTTC. This gives the protein CASSFGTRSLNEQFF.

This clone showed up just a few times. The genes are TRBV6-5 and TRBJ2-7; TRBD1 aligns across 7 bases. The CDR3 is 13 amino acids. Germline V CDR1 and CDR2: MNHEY, SVGAGI. Trimming took 10 bases from V and 3 from J; bases not matched to a gene: 9. The CDR3 region has the DNA TGTGCCACTCGGGACAGCGGATTCTACGAGCAGTACTTC. Amino acids: CATRDSGFYEQYF.

V usage is TRBV7-2 and J usage is TRBJ2-3, with 13 positions matching TRBD2. The J segment lost 4 bases and the V segment lost 3 bases, leaving 4 bases of the junction unmatched. This CDR3 region has 16 residues. Germline lookup yields CDR1 SGHTA and CDR2 FQGNSA. CDR3 region: CASSFTSGGAADTQYF. Here the CDR3 DNA reads TGTGCCAGCAGCTTTACTAGCGGGGGGGCCGCAGATACGCAGTATTTT.

Of note for this clone: At one boundary the junction diverges from the germline segment, which might be a read error. The chain joins TRBV15 to TRBJ2-4, with D possibly matching TRBD1 (6 bases). Per germline, CDR1 LNHNV and CDR2 YYDKDF (reference sequence). The CDR3 runs 15 residues. CDR3 residues: CATSREQGTKNMQYF. The CDR3 DNA reads TGTGCCACCAGCAGAGAACAGGGAACCAAAAACATGCAGTACTTC.

The CDR3 nucleotides read TGCGCCAGCAGAGAGGGGGCGGTGTACACCGGGGAGCTGTTTTTT. This sequence encodes CASREGAVYTGELFF. This sequence joins TRBV5-1 and TRBJ2-2; 7 positions agree with TRBD1. Looked up from germline, CDR1 is SGHRS and CDR2 is YFSETQ. The CDR3 extends over 15 amino acids. V shed 5 bases, J shed 3 bases, and the junction held 7 bases outside the gene matches. Full variable domain (remainder filled in from reference TRBV5-1 and TRBJ2-2): KAGVTQTPRYLIKTRGQQVTLSCSPISGHRSVSWYQQTPGQGLQFLFEYFSETQRNKGNFPGRFSGRQFSNSRSEMNVSTLELGDSALYLCASREGAVYTGELFFGEGSRLTVL.

This chain joins TRBV4-1 and TRBJ1-2; TRBD1 is a possible D gene (5 bases). Trimming shortened V by 1 base and J by 0 bases, and 9 bases separated the two germline ends. CDR1 and CDR2 (germline): MGHRA, YSYEKL. CDR3 length: 15 amino acids. Here the CDR3 reads CASSQGGQTNYGYTF. The CDR3 DNA is TGCGCCAGCAGCCAAGGCGGACAAACTAACTATGGCTACACCTTC.

The J gene is TRBJ1-4, the V gene TRBV10-1; unclear D gene. The CDR3 length is 15 residues. The V gene's germline CDR1 is WNHNN and CDR2 SYGVQD (reference sequence). V was pared by 0 bases and J by 1 base, with 6 bases between. CDR3 amino acids: CASSESPGTNEKLFF. The CDR3 region has the DNA TGCGCCAGCAGTGAGTCTCCGGGAACTAATGAAAAACTGTTTTTT.

This clone was detected once. The rearrangement uses TRBV2 and TRBJ1-5, with a tentative D call TRBD1 (6 bases). Germline V gene data show CDR1 as SNHLY and CDR2 as FYNNEI. The CDR3 contains 16 residues. Trimming removed 6 bases from V and 0 bases from J, with 15 bases in between. The CDR3 DNA sequence: TGTGCCAGCAGAACAGGACAGCCCAATAGCAATCAGCCCCAGCATTTT. This codes for CASRTGQPNSNQPQHF.

J is TRBJ1-2 and V is TRBV5-1; no clear D gene. Trimming took 5 bases from V and 0 from J, leaving 14 bases between them. The CDR3 consists of 15 residues. The V gene's germline CDR1 is SGHRS and CDR2 YFSETQ. The CDR3 is CASRVTGVANYGYTF. DNA for the CDR3: TGCGCCAGCAGAGTTACCGGGGTAGCTAACTATGGCTACACCTTC.

The rearrangement uses TRBV5-1 and TRBJ1-1; D perhaps matches TRBD1 (6 bases). The CDR3 runs 14 residues. CDR1 and CDR2 from the germline V gene are SGHRS and YFSETQ. V lost 4 bases and J lost 3, with 13 bases in between. The CDR3 sequence: CASSPADRYTEAFF. CDR3 sequence (DNA): TGCGCCAGCAGCCCAGCCGACAGGTACACTGAAGCTTTCTTT.